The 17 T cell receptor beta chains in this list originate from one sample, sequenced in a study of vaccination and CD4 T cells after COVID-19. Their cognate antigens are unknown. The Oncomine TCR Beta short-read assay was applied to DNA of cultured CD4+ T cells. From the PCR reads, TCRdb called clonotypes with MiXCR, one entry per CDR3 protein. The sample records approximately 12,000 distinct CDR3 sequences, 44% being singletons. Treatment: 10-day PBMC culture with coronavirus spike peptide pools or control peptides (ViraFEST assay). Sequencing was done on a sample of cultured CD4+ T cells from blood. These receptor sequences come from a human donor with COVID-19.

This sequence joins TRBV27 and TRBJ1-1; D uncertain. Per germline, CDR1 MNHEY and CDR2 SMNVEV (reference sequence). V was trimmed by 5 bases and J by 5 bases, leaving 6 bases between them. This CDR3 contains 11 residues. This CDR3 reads CASSRGTEAFF. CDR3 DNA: TGTGCCAGCAGTCGTGGAACTGAAGCTTTCTTT.

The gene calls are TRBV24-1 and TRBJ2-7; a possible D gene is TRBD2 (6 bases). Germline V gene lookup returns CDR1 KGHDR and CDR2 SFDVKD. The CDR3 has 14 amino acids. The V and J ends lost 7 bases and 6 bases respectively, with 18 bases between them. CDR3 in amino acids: CATSSPGGTGEQYF. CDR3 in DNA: TGTGCCACCAGCTCTCCCGGCGGGACGGGCGAGCAGTACTTC.

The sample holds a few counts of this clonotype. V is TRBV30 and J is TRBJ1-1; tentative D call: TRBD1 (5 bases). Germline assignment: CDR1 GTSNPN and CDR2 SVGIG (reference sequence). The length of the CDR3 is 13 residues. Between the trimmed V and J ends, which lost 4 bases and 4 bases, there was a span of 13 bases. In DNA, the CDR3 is TGTGCCTGGAACCGCCAGGGTAGCACTGAAGCTTTCTTT. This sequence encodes CAWNRQGSTEAFF.

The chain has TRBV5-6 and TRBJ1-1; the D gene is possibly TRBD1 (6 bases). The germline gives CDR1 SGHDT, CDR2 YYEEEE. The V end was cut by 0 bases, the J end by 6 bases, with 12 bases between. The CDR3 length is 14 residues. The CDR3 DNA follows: TGTGCCAGCAGCTTGGTACAGGGCGTACCTGAAGCTTTCTTT. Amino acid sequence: CASSLVQGVPEAFF.

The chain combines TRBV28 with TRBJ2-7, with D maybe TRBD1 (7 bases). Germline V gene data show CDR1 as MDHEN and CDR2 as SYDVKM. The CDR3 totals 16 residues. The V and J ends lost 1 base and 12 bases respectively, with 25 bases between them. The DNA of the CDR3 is TGTGCCAGCAGTTTATTAACTGATTACGAGACAGGGAGGCTGTACTTC. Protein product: CASSLLTDYETGRLYF.

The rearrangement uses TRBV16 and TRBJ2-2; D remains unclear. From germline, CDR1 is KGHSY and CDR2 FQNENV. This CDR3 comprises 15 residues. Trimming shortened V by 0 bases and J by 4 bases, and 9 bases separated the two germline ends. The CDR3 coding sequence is TGTGCCAGCAGCCAATCAAGGTTAAGCACCGGGGAGCTGTTTTTT. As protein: CASSQSRLSTGELFF.

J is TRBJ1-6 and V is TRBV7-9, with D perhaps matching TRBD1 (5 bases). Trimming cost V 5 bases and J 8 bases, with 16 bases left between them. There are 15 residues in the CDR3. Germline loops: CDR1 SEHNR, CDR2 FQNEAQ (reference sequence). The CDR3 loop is CASSGTGQFDSPLHF. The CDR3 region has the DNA TGTGCCAGCAGCGGGACGGGTCAGTTCGATTCACCCCTCCACTTT.

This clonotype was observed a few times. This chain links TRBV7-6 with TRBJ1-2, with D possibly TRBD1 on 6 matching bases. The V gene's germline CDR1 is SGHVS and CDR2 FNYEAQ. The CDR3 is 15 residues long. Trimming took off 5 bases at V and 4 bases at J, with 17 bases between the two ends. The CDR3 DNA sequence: TGTGCCAGCAGCCCGCTCTTTACAGGGTCCTATGGCTACACCTTC. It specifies CASSPLFTGSYGYTF.

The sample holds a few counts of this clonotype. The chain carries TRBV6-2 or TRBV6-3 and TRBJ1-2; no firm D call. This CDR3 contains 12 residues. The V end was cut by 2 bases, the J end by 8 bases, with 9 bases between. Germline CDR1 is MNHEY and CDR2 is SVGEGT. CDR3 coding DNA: TGTGCCAGCAGTTACGAGAGTAAGGGCTACACCTTC. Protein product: CASSYESKGYTF.

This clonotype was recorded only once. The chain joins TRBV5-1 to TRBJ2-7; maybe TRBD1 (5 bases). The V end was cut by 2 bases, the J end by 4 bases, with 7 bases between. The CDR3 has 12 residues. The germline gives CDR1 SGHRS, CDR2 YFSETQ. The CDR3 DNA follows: TGCGCCAGCAGCTTATCAGGGTACGAGCAGTACTTC. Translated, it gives CASSLSGYEQYF.

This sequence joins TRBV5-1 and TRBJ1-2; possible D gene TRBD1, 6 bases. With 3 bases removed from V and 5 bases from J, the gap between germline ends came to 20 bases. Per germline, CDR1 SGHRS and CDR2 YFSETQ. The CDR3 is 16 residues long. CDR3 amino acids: CASSSGGGGGLYGYTF. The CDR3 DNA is TGCGCCAGCAGCTCCGGGGGAGGGGGTGGACTTTATGGCTACACCTTC.

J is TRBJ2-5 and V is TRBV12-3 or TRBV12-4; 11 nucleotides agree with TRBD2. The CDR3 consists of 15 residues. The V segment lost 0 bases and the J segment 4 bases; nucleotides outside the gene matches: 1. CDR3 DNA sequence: TGTGCCAGCAGTTTAGCGGGGACTAGCGGAGAGACCCAGTACTTC. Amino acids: CASSLAGTSGETQYF.

CDR3 coding DNA: TGTGCTAGTGGTTCGGGCGGCACCCAGCATTTT. Its protein is CASGSGGTQHF. The rearrangement links TRBV12-5 to TRBJ1-5; D unclear. With 4 bases removed from V and 11 bases from J, the gap between germline ends came to 9 bases. The CDR3 runs 11 residues. Germline V gives CDR1 LGHNT, CDR2 FRNRAP.

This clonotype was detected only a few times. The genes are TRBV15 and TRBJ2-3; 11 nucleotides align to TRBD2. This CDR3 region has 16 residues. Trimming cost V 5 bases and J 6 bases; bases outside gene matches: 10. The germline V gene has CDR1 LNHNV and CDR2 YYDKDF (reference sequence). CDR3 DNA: TGTGCCACCAGCTTAAGGACTAGCGGGTTGGGGGATACGCAGTATTTT. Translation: CATSLRTSGLGDTQYF.

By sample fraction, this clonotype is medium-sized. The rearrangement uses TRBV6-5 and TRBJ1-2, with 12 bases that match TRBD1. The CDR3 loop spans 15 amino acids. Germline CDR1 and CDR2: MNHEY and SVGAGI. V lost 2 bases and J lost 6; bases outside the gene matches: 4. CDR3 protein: CASSYPGTGGDGYTF. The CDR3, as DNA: TGTGCCAGCAGTTACCCCGGGACAGGGGGCGATGGCTACACCTTC.

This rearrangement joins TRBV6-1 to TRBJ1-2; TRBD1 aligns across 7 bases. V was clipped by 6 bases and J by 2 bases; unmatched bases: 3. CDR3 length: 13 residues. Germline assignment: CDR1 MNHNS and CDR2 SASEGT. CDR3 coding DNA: TGTGCCAGCAGCCCGGGACAGAACTATGGCTACACCTTC. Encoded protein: CASSPGQNYGYTF.

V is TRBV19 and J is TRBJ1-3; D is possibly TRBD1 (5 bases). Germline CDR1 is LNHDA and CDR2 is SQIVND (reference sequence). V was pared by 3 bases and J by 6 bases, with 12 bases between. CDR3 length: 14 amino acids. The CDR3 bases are TGTGCCAGTAGTATTTACTCGGACACAAACACCATATATTTT. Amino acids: CASSIYSDTNTIYF.